Following are 30 T cell receptor beta chains from one sample sequenced in a study of CD8 T cells in ankylosing spondylitis (dated by TCRdb to the late 2010s). The receptor library was made with 5' RACE. The listed sequencing device is Illumina HiSeq 2500. The public reads were quality trimmed at Q25 with fastp and then assembled into clones with MiXCR by TCRdb, keeping productive beta chains. A single entry per CDR3 protein holds the most common genes and DNA from its merged rows. This sample has 200,000 to 250,000 distinct CDR3 sequences in its table, and around a tenth of those were observed once. The ten largest account for less than 7.5% of the sample. Sequencing used blood, either unsorted or a sorted T cell fraction (not recorded which). These receptors were collected from a male donor with ankylosing spondylitis or in good health (not recorded which).

The sample holds many counts of this clonotype. The rearrangement links TRBV7-8 to TRBJ2-3; D uncertain. The V and J ends lost 3 bases and 4 bases respectively, with 14 bases between them. Germline V gene lookup returns CDR1 SGHVS and CDR2 FQNEAQ. This CDR3 contains 15 residues. CDR3 DNA: TGTGCCAGCAGCTTGGGTCTTGGCGTCGCAGATACGCAGTATTTT. Translation: CASSLGLGVADTQYF.

This clonotype was counted at least ten times. The rearrangement joins TRBV20-1 to TRBJ2-1, with D possibly matching TRBD2 (6 bases). CDR3 length equals 16 residues. Germline V gene data show CDR1 as DFQATT and CDR2 as SNEGSKA (reference sequence). Trimming cost V 4 bases and J 0 bases, with 16 bases left between them. CDR3 sequence (DNA): TGCAGTGCTATCGCTAGCGCGGATAACTCCTACAATGAGCAGTTCTTC. Its translation: CSAIASADNSYNEQFF.

This clonotype was found many times. The chain is built from TRBV5-1 and TRBJ2-7; D may correspond to TRBD1 or TRBD2 (5 bases each). CDR3 length: 14 residues. V lost 4 bases and J 0 bases, leaving 11 bases between the germline ends. CDR1 is SGHRS and CDR2 is YFSETQ in the germline V gene. The CDR3 nucleotides are TGCGCCAGCAGCGTTTACGGGGCCTCCTACGAGCAGTACTTC. Translated, it gives CASSVYGASYEQYF.

This clonotype was seen repeatedly, ten times or more. The chain carries TRBV15 and TRBJ1-5; no reliable D call. V was pared by 0 bases and J by 0 bases, with 9 bases between. Germline V gene sequence: CDR1 LNHNV, CDR2 YYDKDF (reference sequence). There are 16 residues in the CDR3. The CDR3 DNA sequence: TGTGCCACCAGCAGAGAGGGAGACCATAGCAATCAGCCCCAGCATTTT. It encodes CATSREGDHSNQPQHF.

This clonotype has ten or more counts. The rearrangement uses TRBV27 and TRBJ1-1, with a possible D match to TRBD1 (5 bases). With 2 bases removed from V and 1 base from J, the gap between germline ends came to 5 bases. The CDR3 length is 13 residues. Germline-derived CDR1 and CDR2 are MNHEY and SMNVEV (reference sequence). This chain's CDR3 is CASSLRGNTEAFF. CDR3 DNA sequence: TGTGCCAGCAGTTTAAGGGGGAACACTGAAGCTTTCTTT.

The J gene is TRBJ2-3, the V gene TRBV11-2, with 9 positions matching TRBD2. This CDR3 has 18 amino acids. With 1 base clipped from V and 5 bases from J, the junction kept 13 bases outside the gene matches. Germline V gene sequence: CDR1 SGHAT, CDR2 FQNNGV. The CDR3 nucleotides read TGTGCCAGCAGCTTAGGGTGGAGTGGCGGGGGGGGCCAAGATACGCAGTATTTT. Translation: CASSLGWSGGGGQDTQYF.

The genes are TRBV18 and TRBJ2-2; TRBD1 is a possible D gene (7 bases). CDR3 length equals 17 residues. The V end lost 6 bases, the J end lost 4 bases, and 21 bases lay between the germline ends. CDR1 is KGHSH, CDR2 LQKENI, per germline. CDR3 DNA: TGTGCCAGCTCCCGTTCCCGCGGGACAGCACCCACCGGGGAGCTGTTTTTT. This encodes CASSRSRGTAPTGELFF.

This clonotype was found many times. The rearrangement links TRBV12-3 or TRBV12-4 to TRBJ2-2, with D possibly TRBD1 on 6 matching bases. The length of the CDR3 is 14 residues. Trimming took off 8 bases at V and 5 bases at J, with 15 bases between the two ends. The CDR3 nucleotides are TGTGCCAGCCTCGAGGGACATTATACCGGGGAGCTGTTTTTT. Translating it yields CASLEGHYTGELFF.

This clonotype was observed at least ten times. The chain employs TRBV28 and TRBJ2-1; 12 positions agree with TRBD2. The CDR3 consists of 16 residues. With 4 bases clipped from V and 0 bases from J, the junction kept 1 base outside the gene matches. The V gene's germline CDR1 is MDHEN and CDR2 SYDVKM. The DNA for the CDR3 is TGTGCCAGCAGTTCACTAGCGGGGGGCTCCTACAATGAGCAGTTCTTC. Amino acids: CASSSLAGGSYNEQFF.

The chain links TRBV5-1 to TRBJ2-3; 10 nucleotides line up with TRBD1. The germline CDR1 and CDR2 sequences are SGHRS and YFSETQ. This CDR3 is 15 amino acids long. The trim removed 1 base at V and 5 bases at J, leaving 4 bases unmatched. In DNA, the CDR3 is TGCGCCAGCAGCTTGCAGGGGACAGGGGTAGATACGCAGTATTTT. Translation: CASSLQGTGVDTQYF.

This clonotype was found many times. The chain carries TRBV20-1 and TRBJ2-1; D tentatively fits TRBD1 or TRBD2 (5 bases each). The V end lost 6 bases, the J end lost 4 bases, and 16 bases lay between the germline ends. Germline lookup yields CDR1 DFQATT and CDR2 SNEGSKA (reference sequence). The CDR3 sequence is 14 residues long. The CDR3 DNA sequence: TGCAGTGCCCCCCGGGGCCTAGATTACAATGAGCAGTTCTTC. It is translated as CSAPRGLDYNEQFF.

The chain recombines TRBV20-1 with TRBJ2-3, with 8 bases matching TRBD1. Per the germline V gene, CDR1 is DFQATT and CDR2 is SNEGSKA (reference sequence). The CDR3 totals 15 residues. Unmatched junction bases numbered 7, after V lost 5 bases and J lost 0 bases. The CDR3 nucleotides read TGCAGTGCTCCTTCAGGGGGCGGGAGCACAGATACGCAGTATTTT. This gives the protein CSAPSGGGSTDTQYF.

This clonotype was counted many times. The chain links TRBV24-1 to TRBJ2-5; weak D call: TRBD2 (6 bases). CDR3 length: 15 residues. The germline V gene has CDR1 KGHDR and CDR2 SFDVKD. V lost 3 bases, J lost 3 bases, and 13 bases lay in between. CDR3 sequence reads: CATSDGDGGEETQYF. The CDR3 DNA reads TGTGCCACCAGTGATGGAGACGGCGGGGAAGAGACCCAGTACTTC.

V gene TRBV21-1 combines with J gene TRBJ1-1. TRBV21-1 is noted as a pseudogene. This CDR3 has 16 amino acids. The CDR3 loop is CASSKGPCGEDTEAFF. CDR3 sequence (DNA): TGTGCCAGCAGCAAAGGTCCGTGCGGGGAGGACACTGAAGCTTTCTTT.

DNA of the CDR3: TGCAGCGTACTCACTAGCGGGGGGACCCAGTACTTC. Protein product: CSVLTSGGTQYF. This sequence joins TRBV29-1 and TRBJ2-5; 11 nucleotides line up with TRBD2. This CDR3 contains 12 residues. V trimming: 6 bases; J trimming: 7 bases; junction bases outside the gene matches: 4. The germline gives CDR1 SQVTM, CDR2 ANQGSEA.

This clonotype was seen at least ten times. The chain combines TRBV12-3 or TRBV12-4 with TRBJ1-3; a possible D gene is TRBD1 (6 bases). The CDR3 is made up of 15 amino acids. The germline V and J ends were trimmed by 1 base and 2 bases, with 9 bases remaining between them. CDR3 sequence: CASSLGPGAGNTIYF. The CDR3, as DNA: TGTGCCAGCAGTTTAGGTCCAGGGGCTGGAAACACCATATATTTT.

This clonotype was counted only a few times. The rearrangement links TRBV20-1 to TRBJ2-7; 9 positions match TRBD2. The ends lost 6 bases at V and 4 bases at J; junction bases unmatched: 16. The CDR3 consists of 16 residues. Germline V gene lookup returns CDR1 DFQATT and CDR2 SNEGSKA (reference sequence). Written as DNA, the CDR3 is TGCAGTGCCCCCCGCGGCGGCGGGGGGGCCGGGTACGAGCAGTACTTC. It yields the protein CSAPRGGGGAGYEQYF.

This clonotype was seen only a few times. CDR3 region: CASSFRRADTQYF. CDR3 coding DNA: TGTGCCAGCAGCTTCCGACGGGCAGATACGCAGTATTTT. V gene TRBV7-7 combines with J gene TRBJ2-3, with D unresolved. Germline V gene sequence: CDR1 SSHAT, CDR2 FNYEAQ (reference sequence). The V end was cut by 3 bases, the J end by 4 bases, with 8 bases between. The CDR3 covers 13 residues. Variable domain in full (rest from reference TRBV7-7 and TRBJ2-3): GAGVSQSPRYKVTKRGQDVTLRCDPISSHATLYWYQQALGQGPEFLTYFNYEAQPDKSGLPSDRFSAERPEGSISTLTIQRTEQRDSAMYRCASSFRRADTQYFGPGTRLTVL.

This chain uses TRBV5-5 with TRBJ1-6; 7 bases agree with TRBD1. CDR3 length: 15 amino acids. Germline V gene lookup returns CDR1 SGHKS and CDR2 YYEKEE (reference sequence). Unmatched junction bases numbered 6, after V lost 1 base and J lost 8 bases. The CDR3 DNA is TGTGCCAGCAGCTTGTCTGAAGGGGGCTATTCACCCCTCCACTTT. It is translated as CASSLSEGGYSPLHF.

With regard to this clonotype: A much larger clone sits a single nucleotide away, making a read error possible. The chain employs TRBV6-1 and TRBJ2-7, with TRBD1 identical over 10 bases. Germline-derived CDR1 and CDR2 are MNHNS and SASEGT. The CDR3 runs to 14 residues. The CDR3 protein is CVSSDRGRVYEQYF. The DNA for the CDR3 is TGTGTCAGCAGCGACAGGGGGCGTGTGTACGAGCAGTACTTC.

This clonotype was found many times. The chain joins TRBV15 to TRBJ1-1; no reliable D call. The CDR3 sequence is 15 residues long. Trimming removed 0 bases at V and 0 bases at J, with 8 bases between. Germline CDR1 is LNHNV and CDR2 is YYDKDF (reference sequence). CDR3 nucleotides: TGTGCCACCAGCAGAGATTGGGTCATGAACACTGAAGCTTTCTTT. Protein: CATSRDWVMNTEAFF.

Many counts were recorded for this clonotype. The chain recombines TRBV20-1 with TRBJ1-2; possible D gene TRBD1, 5 bases. Germline V gene sequence: CDR1 DFQATT, CDR2 SNEGSKA (reference sequence). V lost 7 bases to trimming and J lost 5 bases, with 17 bases between them. The CDR3 sequence is 13 residues long. The DNA for the CDR3 is TGCAGTGGTGGGGCAGCCGGGGGTTATGGCTACACCTTC. Its protein product is CSGGAAGGYGYTF.

This clonotype was seen many times. The chain combines TRBV20-1 with TRBJ1-4, with D possibly matching TRBD1 (6 bases). Looked up from germline, CDR1 is DFQATT and CDR2 is SNEGSKA (reference sequence). The CDR3 consists of 13 residues. Trimming shortened V by 5 bases and J by 11 bases, and 18 bases separated the two germline ends. This chain's CDR3 is CSAPGTPMNKLFF. The CDR3 nucleotides are TGCAGTGCTCCCGGGACACCGATGAATAAACTGTTTTTT.

This clonotype was counted many times. This chain links TRBV3-1 with TRBJ1-2; 9 nucleotides agree with TRBD1. CDR1 is LGHDT, CDR2 YNNKEL, per germline (reference sequence). The CDR3 runs to 13 residues. J gave up 6 bases and V 4 bases, and 3 bases lay outside the gene matches. In DNA form, the CDR3 reads TGTGCCAGCAGCCGGGACAGGGCGCATGGCTACACCTTC. Amino acid sequence: CASSRDRAHGYTF.

This clonotype came up many times. The genes are TRBV5-1 and TRBJ2-3, with TRBD2 matching 7 bases. The V and J ends lost 5 bases and 8 bases, in that order; junction bases with no gene match: 5. The CDR3 is 12 amino acids. Germline V gene sequence: CDR1 SGHRS, CDR2 YFSETQ. This CDR3 is CASRVRGSTQYF. The DNA for the CDR3 is TGCGCCAGCAGGGTGCGGGGGTCTACGCAGTATTTT. Drawing the rest from reference TRBV5-1 and TRBJ2-3, the complete variable domain is KAGVTQTPRYLIKTRGQQVTLSCSPISGHRSVSWYQQTPGQGLQFLFEYFSETQRNKGNFPGRFSGRQFSNSRSEMNVSTLELGDSALYLCASRVRGSTQYFGPGTRLTVL.

This clonotype was detected only a few times. The rearrangement uses TRBV6-1 and TRBJ1-5, with 8 bases lining up with TRBD1. Looked up from germline, CDR1 is MNHNS and CDR2 is SASEGT. The V gene end was trimmed by 8 bases and the J gene end by 4 bases; junction bases not matched to a gene: 7. The CDR3 contains 14 residues. The CDR3 DNA reads as TGTGCCAGCGGAACCACAGGGGGGAATCAGCCCCAGCATTTT. Amino acid sequence: CASGTTGGNQPQHF.

The sample holds a few counts of this clonotype. The chain couples TRBV25-1 to TRBJ2-5; TRBD2 agrees at 10 bases. This CDR3 is 16 amino acids long. CDR1 and CDR2 (germline): MGHDK, SYGVNS. J was trimmed by 4 bases and V by 0 bases; bases with no gene match: 5. The CDR3 DNA reads as TGTGCCAGCAGTGAATATACCAGCGGGGGGGGAGAGACCCAGTACTTC. Encoded protein: CASSEYTSGGGETQYF.

The V and J genes are TRBV12-3 or TRBV12-4 and TRBJ1-3, with TRBD1 as a possible D gene (6 bases). Trimming shortened V by 9 bases and J by 0 bases, and 12 bases separated the two germline ends. CDR3 size: 14 residues. The CDR3 is CASRQEASGNTIYF. CDR3 bases: TGTGCCAGTCGACAGGAAGCCTCTGGAAACACCATATATTTT.

This chain links TRBV3-1 with TRBJ2-5; D possibly uses TRBD1 or TRBD2 (5 bases each). Germline values: CDR1 LGHDT, CDR2 YNNKEL (reference sequence). The CDR3 extends over 16 amino acids. Trimming removed 2 bases from V and 5 bases from J, with 18 bases in between. The CDR3 nucleotides read TGTGCCAGCAGCCAAAACCAGGGAGTCGATCGGGAGACCCAGTACTTC. As protein: CASSQNQGVDRETQYF.

This clonotype was seen ten or more times. J is TRBJ2-2 and V is TRBV9, with 13 bases aligning to TRBD2. With V trimmed by 4 bases and J by 0 bases, 9 bases remained unmatched. This CDR3 is built from 19 residues. Germline CDR1 is SGDLS and CDR2 is YYNGEE. CDR3: CASSILGTSGVPNTGELFF. In DNA form, the CDR3 reads TGTGCCAGCAGCATCCTCGGGACTAGCGGGGTCCCGAACACCGGGGAGCTGTTTTTT.